These 8 T cell receptor beta chains originate from one sample sequenced in a study of T-cell memory formation after mild COVID-19. TCRdb redid the calling of the 5' RACE reads with MiXCR, one entry per CDR3 protein. Seen here are 200,000 to 250,000 distinct CDR3 sequences, approximately 10% observed once, and the top ten hold roughly a fifth. Sequenced sample: PBMCs or a T cell subset sorted from them (not recorded which). These TCRs come from a man aged 18-30 years who had mild COVID-19 (a few samples of this study predate the infection). Cell type and time point are not known.

This clonotype occurred a few times. The CDR3 spells CASQRQQETQYF. In DNA form, the CDR3 reads TGTGCCAGCCAGAGACAGCAAGAGACCCAGTACTTC. The gene calls are TRBV7-9 and TRBJ2-5; a weak D match, TRBD1 (5 bases). Germline-derived CDR1 and CDR2 are SEHNR and FQNEAQ (reference sequence). Trimming removed 8 bases at V and 2 bases at J, with 9 bases between. The CDR3 sequence is 12 residues long. The full variable domain, with the rest looked up from reference TRBV7-9 and TRBJ2-5, is DTGVSQNPRHKITKRGQNVTFRCDPISEHNRLYWYRQTLGQGPEFLTYFQNEAQLEKSRLLSDRFSAERPKGSFSTLEIQRTEQGDSAMYLCASQRQQETQYFGPGTRLLVL.

Written as DNA, the CDR3 is TGTGCCAGCAGTTTCGGTGAAGCCACTGAAGCTTTCTTT. This encodes CASSFGEATEAFF. The V call is TRBV12-3 or TRBV12-4, the J call TRBJ1-1; D not certain. The V end was cut by 3 bases, the J end by 4 bases, with 9 bases between. The CDR3 length is 13 residues.

This clonotype was seen only a few times. V gene TRBV3-1 combines with J gene TRBJ2-5; D is undetermined. Germline V gives CDR1 LGHDT, CDR2 YNNKEL (reference sequence). V was clipped by 1 base and J by 2 bases, with 8 bases between them. The CDR3 is 14 amino acids. CDR3: CASSQGVAQETQYF. The CDR3, as DNA: TGTGCCAGCAGCCAAGGAGTCGCGCAAGAGACCCAGTACTTC.

The gene calls are TRBV18 and TRBJ2-5, with a weak D call TRBD1 (6 bases). Germline V gene sequence: CDR1 KGHSH, CDR2 LQKENI. V was clipped by 4 bases and J by 2 bases, with 11 bases between them. CDR3 size: 14 residues. The DNA of the CDR3 is TGTGCCAGCTCACGCGGACAGCAACAAGAGACCCAGTACTTC. It codes for CASSRGQQQETQYF. Filled out from reference TRBV18 and TRBJ2-5, the complete variable domain reads NAGVMQNPRHLVRRRGQEARLRCSPMKGHSHVYWYRQLPEEGLKFMVYLQKENIIDESGMPKERFSAEFPKEGPSILRIQQVVRGDSAAYFCASSRGQQQETQYFGPGTRLLVL.

The chain recombines TRBV11-3 with TRBJ1-1; a possible D gene is TRBD1 (5 bases). This CDR3 has 14 amino acids. Germline loops: CDR1 SGHNT, CDR2 YENEEA. V was clipped by 5 bases and J by 3 bases, with 13 bases between them. CDR3 residues: CASSTGLADTEAFF. The CDR3 coding sequence is TGTGCCAGCAGCACAGGTCTGGCGGACACTGAAGCTTTCTTT.

This clonotype was counted only a few times. CDR3 amino acids: CASKGLSDEQFF. In nucleotides, the CDR3 is TGTGCCAGCAAAGGACTGTCCGATGAGCAGTTCTTC. The V gene is TRBV9, the J gene TRBJ2-1; D is possibly TRBD2 (5 bases). CDR1 is SGDLS and CDR2 is YYNGEE in the germline V gene. V was pared by 6 bases and J by 8 bases, with 12 bases between. This CDR3 has 12 amino acids.

In its sample, this clonotype was seen a few times. The rearrangement joins TRBV20-1 to TRBJ2-5, with a possible D match to TRBD1 (6 bases). Germline V CDR1 and CDR2: DFQATT, SNEGSKA (reference sequence). The CDR3 is 13 residues long. Trimming took off 6 bases at V and 4 bases at J, with 15 bases between the two ends. CDR3 in amino acids: CSAGAGARETQYF. The CDR3 nucleotides read TGCAGTGCCGGGGCAGGGGCCAGAGAGACCCAGTACTTC.

J is TRBJ2-1 and V is TRBV6-2 or TRBV6-3; D is perhaps TRBD2 (5 bases). Germline CDR1 is MNHEY and CDR2 is SVGEGT. The CDR3 consists of 13 residues. Trimming took off 5 bases at V and 12 bases at J, with 17 bases between the two ends. CDR3 in DNA: TGTGCCAGCAGTCCCAGGTGGGGAGTAGTGCAGTTCTTC. Protein product: CASSPRWGVVQFF.